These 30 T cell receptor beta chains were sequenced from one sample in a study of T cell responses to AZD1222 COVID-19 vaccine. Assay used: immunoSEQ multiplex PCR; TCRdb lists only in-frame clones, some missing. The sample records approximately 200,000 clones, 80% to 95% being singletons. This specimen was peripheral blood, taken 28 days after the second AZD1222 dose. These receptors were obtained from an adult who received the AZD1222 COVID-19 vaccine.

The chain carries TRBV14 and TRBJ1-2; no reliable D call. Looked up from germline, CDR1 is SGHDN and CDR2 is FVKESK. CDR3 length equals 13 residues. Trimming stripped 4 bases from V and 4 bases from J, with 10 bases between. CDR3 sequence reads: CASSPGLTYGYTF. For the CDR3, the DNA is TGTGCCAGCAGCCCCGGCCTAACCTATGGCTACACCTTC.

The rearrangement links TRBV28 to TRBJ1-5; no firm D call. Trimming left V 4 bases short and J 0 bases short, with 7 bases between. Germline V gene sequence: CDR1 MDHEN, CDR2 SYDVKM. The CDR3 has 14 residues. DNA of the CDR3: TGTGCCAGCAGTTCTGACGGTAGCAATCAGCCCCAGCATTTT. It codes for CASSSDGSNQPQHF.

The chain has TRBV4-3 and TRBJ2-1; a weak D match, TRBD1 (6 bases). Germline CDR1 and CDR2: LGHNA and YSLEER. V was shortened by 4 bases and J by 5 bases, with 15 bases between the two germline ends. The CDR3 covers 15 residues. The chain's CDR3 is CASSPRVQGNNEQFF. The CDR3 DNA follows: TGCGCCAGCAGCCCCCGGGTGCAGGGGAACAATGAGCAGTTCTTC.

The CDR3 region has the DNA TGTGCCAGCAGTTCGGCGGGAGGCCATTACGAGCAGTACTTC. This sequence encodes CASSSAGGHYEQYF. V and J are TRBV27 and TRBJ2-7, with 8 bases identical to TRBD2. The CDR3 has 14 residues. The V gene end was trimmed by 4 bases and the J gene end by 4 bases; junction bases not matched to a gene: 6. Per the germline V gene, CDR1 is MNHEY and CDR2 is SMNVEV (reference sequence).

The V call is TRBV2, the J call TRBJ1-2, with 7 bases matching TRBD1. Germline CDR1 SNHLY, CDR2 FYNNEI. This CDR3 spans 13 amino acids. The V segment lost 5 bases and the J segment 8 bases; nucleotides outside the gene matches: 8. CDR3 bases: TGTGCCAGCAGTCGTCAGGGGGGCTCGGGCTACACCTTC. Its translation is CASSRQGGSGYTF.

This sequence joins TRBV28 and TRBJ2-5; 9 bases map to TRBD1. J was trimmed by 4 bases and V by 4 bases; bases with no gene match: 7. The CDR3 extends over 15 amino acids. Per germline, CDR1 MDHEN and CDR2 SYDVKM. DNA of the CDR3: TGTGCCAGCAGTTCCCGGACAGGGGCGGGAGAGACCCAGTACTTC. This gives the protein CASSSRTGAGETQYF. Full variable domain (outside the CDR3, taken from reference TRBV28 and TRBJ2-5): DVKVTQSSRYLVKRTGEKVFLECVQDMDHENMFWYRQDPGLGLRLIYFSYDVKMKEKGDIPEGYSVSREKKERFSLILESASTNQTSMYLCASSSRTGAGETQYFGPGTRLLVL.

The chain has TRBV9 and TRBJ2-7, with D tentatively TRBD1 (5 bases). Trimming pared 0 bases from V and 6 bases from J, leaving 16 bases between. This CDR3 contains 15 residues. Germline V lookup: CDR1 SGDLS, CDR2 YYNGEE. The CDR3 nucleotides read TGTGCCAGCAGCGTAGGTGGGCCAGGGAAGGGCGAGCAGTACTTC. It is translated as CASSVGGPGKGEQYF.

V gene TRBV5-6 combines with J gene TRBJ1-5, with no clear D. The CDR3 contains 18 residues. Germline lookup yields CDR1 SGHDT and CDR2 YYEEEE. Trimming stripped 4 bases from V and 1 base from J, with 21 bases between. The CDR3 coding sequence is TGTGCCAGCAGCCTCTTCCGCTACCTCAACCGGAGCAATCAGCCCCAGCATTTT. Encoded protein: CASSLFRYLNRSNQPQHF.

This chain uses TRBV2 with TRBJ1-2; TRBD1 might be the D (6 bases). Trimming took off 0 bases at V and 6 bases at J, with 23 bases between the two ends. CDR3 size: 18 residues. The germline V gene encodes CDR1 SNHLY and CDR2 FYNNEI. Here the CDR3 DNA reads TGTGCCAGCAGTGAAGCCATCTGGTTTTCGGGGGGCCGGCATGGCTACACCTTC. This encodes CASSEAIWFSGGRHGYTF.

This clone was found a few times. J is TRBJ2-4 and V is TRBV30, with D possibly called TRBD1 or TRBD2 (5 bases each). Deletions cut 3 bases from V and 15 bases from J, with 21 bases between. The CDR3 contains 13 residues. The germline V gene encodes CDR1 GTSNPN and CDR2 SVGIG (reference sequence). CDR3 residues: CAWRPTGAFTRYF. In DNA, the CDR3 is TGTGCCTGGAGGCCAACCGGGGCTTTCACGCGGTACTTC. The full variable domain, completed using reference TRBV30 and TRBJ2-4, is SQTIHQWPATLVQPVGSPLSLECTVEGTSNPNLYWYRQAAGRGLQLLFYSVGIGQISSEVPQNLSASRPQDRQFILSSKKLLLSDSGFYLCAWRPTGAFTRYFGAGTRLSVL.

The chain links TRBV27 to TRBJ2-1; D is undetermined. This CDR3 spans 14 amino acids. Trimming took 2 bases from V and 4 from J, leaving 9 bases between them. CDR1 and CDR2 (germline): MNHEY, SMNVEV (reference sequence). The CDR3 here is CASSLRSRYNEQFF. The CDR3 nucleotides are TGTGCCAGCAGTTTAAGATCCAGATACAATGAGCAGTTCTTC.

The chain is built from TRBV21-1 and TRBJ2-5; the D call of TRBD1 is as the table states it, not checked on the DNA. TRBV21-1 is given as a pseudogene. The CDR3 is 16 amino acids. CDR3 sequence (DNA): TGTGCCAGCAGCAAAGATGGGCAGGGGGCGTTTGAGACCCAGTACTTC. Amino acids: CASSKDGQGAFETQYF.

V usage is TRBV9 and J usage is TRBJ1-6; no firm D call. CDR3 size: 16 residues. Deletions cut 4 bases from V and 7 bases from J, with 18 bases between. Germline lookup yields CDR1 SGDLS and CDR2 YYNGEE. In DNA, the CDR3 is TGTGCCAGCAGCCAAAACCCCGTCCTAGCGAATTCACCCCTCCACTTT. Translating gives CASSQNPVLANSPLHF.

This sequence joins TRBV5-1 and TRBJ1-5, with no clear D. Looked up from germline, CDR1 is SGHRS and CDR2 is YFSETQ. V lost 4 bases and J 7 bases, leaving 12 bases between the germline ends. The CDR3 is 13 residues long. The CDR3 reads CASSPGDGQPQHF. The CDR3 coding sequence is TGCGCCAGCAGCCCGGGCGATGGCCAGCCCCAGCATTTT. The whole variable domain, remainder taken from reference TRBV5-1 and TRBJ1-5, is KAGVTQTPRYLIKTRGQQVTLSCSPISGHRSVSWYQQTPGQGLQFLFEYFSETQRNKGNFPGRFSGRQFSNSRSEMNVSTLELGDSALYLCASSPGDGQPQHFGDGTRLSIL.

CDR3 sequence (DNA): TGTGCCTCTAAGAAGGGACAGGGGAAAGCGCAGTACTTC. Its protein product is CASKKGQGKAQYF. The rearrangement uses TRBV2 and TRBJ2-7, with TRBD1 matching 10 bases. The V gene end was trimmed by 11 bases and the J gene end by 9 bases; junction bases not matched to a gene: 13. The CDR3 loop spans 13 amino acids. Germline V lookup: CDR1 SNHLY, CDR2 FYNNEI. The complete variable domain, with remaining parts taken from reference TRBV2 and TRBJ2-7, reads EPEVTQTPSHQVTQMGQEVILRCVPISNHLYFYWYRQILGQKVEFLVSFYNNEISEKSEIFDDQFSVERPDGSNFTLKIRSTKLEDSAMYFCASKKGQGKAQYFGPGTRLTVT.

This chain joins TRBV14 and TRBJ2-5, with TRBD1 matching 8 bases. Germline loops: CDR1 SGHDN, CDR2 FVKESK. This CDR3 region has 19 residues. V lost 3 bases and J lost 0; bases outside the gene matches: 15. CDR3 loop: CASSHPGQAFYMHQETQYF. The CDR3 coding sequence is TGTGCCAGCAGCCACCCGGGACAGGCCTTTTATATGCACCAAGAGACCCAGTACTTC.

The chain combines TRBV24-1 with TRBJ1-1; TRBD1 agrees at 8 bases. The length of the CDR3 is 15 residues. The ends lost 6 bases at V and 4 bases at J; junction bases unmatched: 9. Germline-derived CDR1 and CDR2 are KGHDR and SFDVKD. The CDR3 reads CATSSRGLFPTEAFF. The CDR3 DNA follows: TGTGCCACCAGTTCCAGGGGGCTTTTCCCCACTGAAGCTTTCTTT.

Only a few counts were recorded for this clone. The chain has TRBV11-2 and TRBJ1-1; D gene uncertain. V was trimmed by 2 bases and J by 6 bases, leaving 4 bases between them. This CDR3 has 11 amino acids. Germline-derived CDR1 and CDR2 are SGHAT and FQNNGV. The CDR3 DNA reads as TGTGCCAGCAGCTTATGGTCTGAAGCTTTCTTT. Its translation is CASSLWSEAFF.

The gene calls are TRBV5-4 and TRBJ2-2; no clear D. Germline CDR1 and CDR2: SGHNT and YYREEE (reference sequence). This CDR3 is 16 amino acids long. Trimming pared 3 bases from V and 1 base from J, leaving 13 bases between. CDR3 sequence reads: CASSSPVGVNTGELFF. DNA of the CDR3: TGTGCCAGCAGCTCCCCAGTGGGTGTGAACACCGGGGAGCTGTTTTTT.

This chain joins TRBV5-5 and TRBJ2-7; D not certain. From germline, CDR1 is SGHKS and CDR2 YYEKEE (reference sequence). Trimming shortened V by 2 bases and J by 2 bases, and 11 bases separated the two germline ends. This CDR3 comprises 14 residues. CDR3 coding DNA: TGTGCCAGCAGCTTCCCTCCCCGGACCTACGAGCAGTACTTC. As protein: CASSFPPRTYEQYF.

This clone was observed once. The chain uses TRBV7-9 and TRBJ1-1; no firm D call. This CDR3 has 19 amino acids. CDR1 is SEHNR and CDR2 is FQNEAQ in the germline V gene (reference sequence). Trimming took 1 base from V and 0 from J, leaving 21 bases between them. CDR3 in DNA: TGTGCCAGCAGCTTAGATCTCGGCCTCCTCGACCACATGAACACTGAAGCTTTCTTT. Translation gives CASSLDLGLLDHMNTEAFF.

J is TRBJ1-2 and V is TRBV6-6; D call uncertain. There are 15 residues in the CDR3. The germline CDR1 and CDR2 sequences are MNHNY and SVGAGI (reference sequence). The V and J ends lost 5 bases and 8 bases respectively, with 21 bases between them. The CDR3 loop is CASSRSLLAGSGYTF. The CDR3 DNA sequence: TGTGCCAGCAGTCGATCCCTCCTCGCGGGTTCAGGCTACACCTTC.

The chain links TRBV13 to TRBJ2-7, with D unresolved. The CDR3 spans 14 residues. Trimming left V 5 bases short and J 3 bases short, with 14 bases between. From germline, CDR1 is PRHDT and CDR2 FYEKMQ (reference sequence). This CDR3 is CASSLGPWDYEQYF. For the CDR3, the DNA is TGTGCCAGCAGCCTCGGGCCCTGGGACTACGAGCAGTACTTC. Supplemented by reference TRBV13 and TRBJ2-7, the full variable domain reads AAGVIQSPRHLIKEKRETATLKCYPIPRHDTVYWYQQGPGQDPQFLISFYEKMQSDKGSIPDRFSAQQFSDYHSELNMSSLELGDSALYFCASSLGPWDYEQYFGPGTRLTVT.

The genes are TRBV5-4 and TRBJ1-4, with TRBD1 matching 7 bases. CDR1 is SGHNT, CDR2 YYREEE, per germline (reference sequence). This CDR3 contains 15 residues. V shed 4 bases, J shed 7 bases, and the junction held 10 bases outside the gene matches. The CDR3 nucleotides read TGTGCCAGCAGCGGAAACAGGGGTGGAGGTGAAAAACTGTTTTTT. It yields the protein CASSGNRGGGEKLFF.

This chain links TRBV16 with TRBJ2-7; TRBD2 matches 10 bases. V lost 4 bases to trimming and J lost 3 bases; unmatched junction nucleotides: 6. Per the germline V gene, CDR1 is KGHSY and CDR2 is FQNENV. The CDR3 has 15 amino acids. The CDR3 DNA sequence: TGTGCCAGCAGCCGACCTAGCGGGGGAAACTACGAGCAGTACTTC. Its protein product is CASSRPSGGNYEQYF.

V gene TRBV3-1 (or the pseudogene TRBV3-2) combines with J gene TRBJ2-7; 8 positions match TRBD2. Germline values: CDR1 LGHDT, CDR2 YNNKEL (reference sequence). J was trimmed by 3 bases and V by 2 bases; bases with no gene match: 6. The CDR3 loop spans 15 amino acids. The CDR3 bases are TGTGCCAGCAGCCAAAACCCCGGGGGGGGCTACGAGCAGTACTTC. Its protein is CASSQNPGGGYEQYF.

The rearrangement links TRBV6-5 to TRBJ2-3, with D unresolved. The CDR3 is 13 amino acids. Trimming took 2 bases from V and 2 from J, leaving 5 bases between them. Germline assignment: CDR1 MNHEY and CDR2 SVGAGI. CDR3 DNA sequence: TGTGCCAGCAGTTACGTGCACACAGATACGCAGTATTTT. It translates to CASSYVHTDTQYF.

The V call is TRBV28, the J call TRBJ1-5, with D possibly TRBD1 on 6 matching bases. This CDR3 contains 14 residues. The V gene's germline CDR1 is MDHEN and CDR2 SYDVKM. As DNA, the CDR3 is TGTGCTTCAGAGACATCAGGGGGCAATCAGCCCCAGCATTTT. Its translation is CASETSGGNQPQHF.

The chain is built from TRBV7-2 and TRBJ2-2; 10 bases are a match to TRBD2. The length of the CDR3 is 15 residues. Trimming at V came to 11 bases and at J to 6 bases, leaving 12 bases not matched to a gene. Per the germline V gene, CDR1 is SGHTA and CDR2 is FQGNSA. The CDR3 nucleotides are TGTGCCCTCTCACGGAGCGGGAGGGCCCCCGGGGAGCTGTTTTTT. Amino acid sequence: CALSRSGRAPGELFF.

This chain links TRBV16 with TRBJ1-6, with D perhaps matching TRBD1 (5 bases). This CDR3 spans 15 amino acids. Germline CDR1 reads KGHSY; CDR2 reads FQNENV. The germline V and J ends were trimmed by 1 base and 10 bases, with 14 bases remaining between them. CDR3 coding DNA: TGTGCCAGCAGCCAATTAGAGGGGCGGTGGTCACCCCTCCACTTT. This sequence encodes CASSQLEGRWSPLHF.